This TCR beta chain is drawn from a study of blood T cells in healthy people across ages. Through a sample-barcoded 5' primer and a J-beta primer mix, a second PCR was run for 7 to 11 cycles. TCRdb itself ran the 5' RACE reads through MiXCR, one entry per CDR3 protein. Of 600,000 to 650,000 distinct CDR3 sequences listed, approximately 50% are singletons. V was trimmed by 0 bases and J by 7 bases, leaving 6 bases between them. Germline loops: CDR1 SGHAT, CDR2 FQNNGV. This CDR3 spans 12 amino acids. This clonotype was counted only a few times. The chain links TRBV11-2 to TRBJ1-2, with no clear D. This TCR derives from a man in his sixties in good health. Sequences were obtained from blood. The CDR3 nucleotides read TGTGCCAGCAGCTTAGATTGGAGTGGCTACACCTTC. It specifies CASSLDWSGYTF.